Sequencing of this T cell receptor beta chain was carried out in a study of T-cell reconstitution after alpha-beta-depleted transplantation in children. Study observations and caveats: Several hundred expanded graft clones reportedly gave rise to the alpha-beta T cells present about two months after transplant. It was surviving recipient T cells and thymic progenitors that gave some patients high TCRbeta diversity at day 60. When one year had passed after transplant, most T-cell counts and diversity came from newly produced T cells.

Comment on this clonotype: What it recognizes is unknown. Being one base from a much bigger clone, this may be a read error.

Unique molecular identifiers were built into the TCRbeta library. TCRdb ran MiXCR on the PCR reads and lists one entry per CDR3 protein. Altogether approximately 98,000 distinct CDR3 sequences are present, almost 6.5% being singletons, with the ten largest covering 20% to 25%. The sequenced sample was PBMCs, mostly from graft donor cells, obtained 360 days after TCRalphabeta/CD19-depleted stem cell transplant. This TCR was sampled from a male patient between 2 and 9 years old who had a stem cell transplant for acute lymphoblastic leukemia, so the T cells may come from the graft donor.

CDR3 loop: CASSARDRVTDTQYF. CDR3 nucleotide sequence: TGTGCCAGCAGCGCCCGGGACAGGGTAACAGATACGCAGTATTTT. The V call is TRBV9, the J call TRBJ2-3, with TRBD1 matching 9 bases. The CDR3 contains 15 residues. Trimming at V came to 3 bases and at J to 3 bases, leaving 5 bases not matched to a gene. Germline loops: CDR1 SGDLS, CDR2 YYNGEE.